Included here is one T cell receptor beta chain sequence, with context. Its antigen is currently unknown. The data were obtained in a study of Tregs in tolerant kidney transplant recipients. Profiled with immunoSEQ multiplex PCR; TCRdb holds only in-frame clones, not every one. This table has some 57,000 clones, roughly nine tenths appearing once. Related graft donors supplied nonmyeloablative bone marrow transplants, and mixed chimerism was transient. Unstimulated regulatory T cells (CD4+CD25+CD127-), CD4+CD25- non-regulatory cells, CD4 and CD8 cells were FACS-sorted from thawed PBMCs. Study outcomes and limitations: Nucleotide sequences could not be compared across some patients' samples due to primer changes. The small number of patients limits these findings pending further validation.

The CDR3 loop spans 17 amino acids. The V gene end was trimmed by 3 bases and the J gene end by 5 bases; junction bases not matched to a gene: 10. Germline CDR1 and CDR2: LGHNA and YSLEER. This receptor was taken from a human patient who received a combined kidney and bone marrow transplant. Some T cells may possibly be graft donor cells. The J gene is TRBJ2-7, the V gene TRBV4-3, with 13 bases lining up with TRBD2. The specimen comprised CD8+ T cells from blood (PBMCs), sampled 24 months after the transplant. The CDR3: CASSHAPGTSGTDEQYF. The CDR3 bases are TGCGCCAGCAGCCACGCCCCGGGGACTAGCGGGACCGACGAGCAGTACTTC.